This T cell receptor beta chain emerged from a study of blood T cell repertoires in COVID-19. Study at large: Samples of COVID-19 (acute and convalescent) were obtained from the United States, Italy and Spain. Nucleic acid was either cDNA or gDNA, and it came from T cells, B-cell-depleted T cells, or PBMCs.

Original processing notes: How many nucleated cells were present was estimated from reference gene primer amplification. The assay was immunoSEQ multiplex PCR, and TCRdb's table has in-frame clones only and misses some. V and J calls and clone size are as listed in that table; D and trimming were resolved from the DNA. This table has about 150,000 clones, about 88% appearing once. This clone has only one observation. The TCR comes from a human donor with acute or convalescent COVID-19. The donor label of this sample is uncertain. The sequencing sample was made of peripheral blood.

The CDR3 is CASSSYVGETQYF. For the CDR3, the DNA is TGTGCCAGCAGCTCGTACGTCGGTGAGACCCAGTACTTC. J is TRBJ2-5 and V is TRBV7-3; D remains unclear. Germline lookup yields CDR1 SGHTA and CDR2 FQGTGA. V was cut by 4 bases and J by 5 bases, with 11 bases left in between. This CDR3 region has 13 residues.